The 31 T cell receptor beta chains below were found in one sample sequenced in a study of patients and donors after allogeneic stem cell transplantation. TCRdb reprocessed the RT-PCR reads via MiXCR and lists one record per CDR3 protein. In the table there are approximately 410,000 distinct CDR3 sequences, approximately 16% of which are singletons. The sequencing sample was made of blood, either unsorted or a sorted T cell fraction (not recorded which). Every receptor here comes from a human donor who was either an allogeneic HSCT recipient or a stem cell or donor lymphocyte infusion donor (not recorded which). It is not recorded whose cells these are; they may come from a transplant donor.

This clonotype was found a few times. The CDR3 nucleotides read TGTGCCAGCAGCTTTGGGGGAGCTGGCTCTGAAGCTTTCTTT. It yields the protein CASSFGGAGSEAFF. J is TRBJ1-1 and V is TRBV7-6; D is possibly TRBD1 (5 bases). Germline V gives CDR1 SGHVS, CDR2 FNYEAQ. The germline V and J ends were trimmed by 3 bases and 6 bases, with 14 bases remaining between them. The CDR3 runs to 14 residues.

This clonotype was observed a few times. This chain links TRBV5-1 with TRBJ1-5; no clear D. This CDR3 spans 13 amino acids. Looked up from germline, CDR1 is SGHRS and CDR2 is YFSETQ. Trimming took 5 bases from V and 9 from J, leaving 15 bases between them. Written as DNA, the CDR3 is TGCGCCAGCAGGGGCACAGACGAAGGGCCCCAGCATTTT. Protein product: CASRGTDEGPQHF.

This chain uses TRBV20-1 with TRBJ1-5, with 7 positions matching TRBD1. The germline gives CDR1 DFQATT, CDR2 SNEGSKA (reference sequence). The length of the CDR3 is 18 residues. J was trimmed by 4 bases and V by 3 bases; bases with no gene match: 18. The CDR3 loop is CSASRDRVWNRINQPQHF. The CDR3 region has the DNA TGCAGTGCTAGCCGAGACAGGGTCTGGAATAGGATAAATCAGCCCCAGCATTTT.

This clonotype was detected many times. V is TRBV4-1 and J is TRBJ2-5; 12 nucleotides match TRBD2. The CDR3 is made up of 16 amino acids. V dropped 4 bases and J dropped 3; count of bases not matched to a gene: 6. Germline V CDR1 and CDR2: MGHRA, YSYEKL. The CDR3 nucleotides are TGCGCCAGCAGCCCACTAGCGGGAGGTAGAGAAGAGACCCAGTACTTC. Amino acids: CASSPLAGGREETQYF.

CDR3: CASSSKGLAGVHNEQFF. CDR3 nucleotide sequence: TGTGCCAGCAGCTCAAAGGGTCTAGCGGGAGTACACAATGAGCAGTTCTTC. The chain employs TRBV7-9 and TRBJ2-1; 10 bases fit TRBD2. With 4 bases clipped from V and 5 bases from J, the junction kept 11 bases outside the gene matches. Germline lookup yields CDR1 SEHNR and CDR2 FQNEAQ (reference sequence). The CDR3 covers 17 residues.

This clonotype was recorded at least ten times. The genes are TRBV5-1 and TRBJ2-7; 7 bases agree with TRBD1. Looked up from germline, CDR1 is SGHRS and CDR2 is YFSETQ. V was clipped by 4 bases and J by 1 base; unmatched bases: 5. The CDR3 has 14 amino acids. The CDR3 here is CASSLRDRSYEQYF. CDR3 coding DNA: TGCGCCAGCAGCCTACGGGACAGATCCTACGAGCAGTACTTC.

This clonotype showed up just a few times. The J gene is TRBJ2-3, the V gene TRBV27; D remains ambiguous. The germline CDR1 and CDR2 sequences are MNHEY and SMNVEV (reference sequence). With 4 bases removed from V and 4 bases from J, the gap between germline ends came to 9 bases. This CDR3 is built from 13 residues. The CDR3 region is CASSSSIADTQYF. The CDR3, as DNA: TGTGCCAGCAGTTCATCCATTGCAGATACGCAGTATTTT.

This clonotype was detected only a few times. V usage is TRBV28 and J usage is TRBJ2-5; 8 positions match TRBD2. J gave up 6 bases and V 6 bases, and 12 bases lay outside the gene matches. The CDR3 runs 15 residues. Germline CDR1 reads MDHEN; CDR2 reads SYDVKM. The CDR3 spells CASSLPGGVKQTQYF. DNA for the CDR3: TGTGCCAGCAGCCTTCCCGGGGGGGTAAAACAGACCCAGTACTTC.

This chain links TRBV20-1 with TRBJ2-3, with unresolved D. The V gene lost 0 bases and the J gene lost 6 bases, with 4 bases spanning the gap. CDR3 length: 11 amino acids. Per the germline V gene, CDR1 is DFQATT and CDR2 is SNEGSKA (reference sequence). The CDR3 nucleotides are TGCAGTGCTAGAGATCCGGATACGCAGTATTTT. This sequence encodes CSARDPDTQYF.

This clonotype showed up just a few times. The chain recombines TRBV12-3 or TRBV12-4 with TRBJ2-7; TRBD2 agrees at 10 bases. CDR3 length equals 14 residues. Trimming took 3 bases from V and 5 from J; bases not matched to a gene: 4. DNA for the CDR3: TGTGCCAGCAGTTTGAGCGGGAGGGCCCACGAGCAGTACTTC. It is translated as CASSLSGRAHEQYF.

This clonotype showed up many times. The CDR3 sequence is CSVGTPESYEQYF. The CDR3 nucleotides are TGCAGCGTTGGGACACCGGAGTCCTACGAGCAGTACTTC. V and J are TRBV29-1 and TRBJ2-7, with a tentative D call TRBD1 (5 bases). The CDR3 is 13 residues long. Trimming pared 4 bases from V and 1 base from J, leaving 11 bases between. Looked up from germline, CDR1 is SQVTM and CDR2 is ANQGSEA.

The chain recombines TRBV24-1 with TRBJ1-4; D not certain. The V end lost 3 bases, the J end lost 14 bases, and 12 bases lay between the germline ends. The CDR3 is made up of 12 amino acids. Per germline, CDR1 KGHDR and CDR2 SFDVKD. The CDR3 loop is CATSDTTERLFF. The DNA for the CDR3 is TGTGCCACCAGTGATACAACAGAGCGGCTGTTTTTT.

This sequence joins TRBV29-1 and TRBJ2-7, with D tentatively TRBD1 (6 bases). The CDR3 contains 13 residues. Germline V gene sequence: CDR1 SQVTM, CDR2 ANQGSEA. V lost 1 base, J lost 3 bases, and 10 bases lay in between. This chain's CDR3 is CSVEVDRSYEQYF. The CDR3 coding sequence is TGCAGCGTTGAAGTCGACAGGAGCTACGAGCAGTACTTC.

The chain uses TRBV12-3 or TRBV12-4 and TRBJ2-1; 7 bases map to TRBD2. The J segment lost 7 bases and the V segment lost 5 bases, leaving 11 bases of the junction unmatched. The CDR3 is 15 amino acids. The CDR3 DNA reads TGTGCCAGCAGTATCTCGACGCGGGAGAGTAATGAGCAGTTCTTC. Translation: CASSISTRESNEQFF.

This clonotype was seen a handful of times. The chain uses TRBV6-5 and TRBJ1-1; TRBD1 matches at 9 bases. In germline, CDR1 is MNHEY, CDR2 SVGAGI. The CDR3 has 15 amino acids. After removal of 2 bases from V and 4 bases from J, the junction contained 5 bases not matched to a gene. The CDR3 reads CASSYPGQGITEAFF. The CDR3 DNA reads TGTGCCAGCAGTTACCCAGGACAGGGGATCACTGAAGCTTTCTTT.

This sequence joins TRBV15 and TRBJ2-3, with 7 bases lining up with TRBD1. Trimming took 3 bases from V and 3 from J; bases not matched to a gene: 3. CDR1 is LNHNV, CDR2 YYDKDF, per germline (reference sequence). This CDR3 has 14 residues. Here the CDR3 DNA reads TGTGCCACCAGCAGCAGGGGGAAGACAGATACGCAGTATTTT. This encodes CATSSRGKTDTQYF.

In this sample, this clonotype turned up a few times. The chain's CDR3 is CASSKIVPGASGANVLTF. DNA for the CDR3: TGTGCCAGCAGCAAAATTGTACCGGGAGCCTCTGGGGCCAACGTCCTGACTTTC. The chain has TRBV21-1 and TRBJ2-6; the table's D gene call, TRBD1, was not cross checked with the DNA. TRBV21-1 is described as a pseudogene. The CDR3 sequence is 18 residues long.

The chain carries TRBV6-5 and TRBJ1-2; D gene ambiguous. There are 14 residues in the CDR3. Germline lookup yields CDR1 MNHEY and CDR2 SVGAGI. Between the trimmed V and J ends, which lost 2 bases and 4 bases, there was a span of 11 bases. The DNA of the CDR3 is TGTGCCAGCAGTTACGGTGGCAGCCTCTATGGCTACACCTTC. This sequence encodes CASSYGGSLYGYTF.

The gene calls are TRBV5-1 and TRBJ2-4, with 12 bases that match TRBD2. The CDR3 covers 17 residues. Trimming at V came to 0 bases and at J to 2 bases, leaving 3 bases not matched to a gene. Germline CDR1 SGHRS, CDR2 YFSETQ. The CDR3 bases are TGCGCCAGCAGCTTGGACCTAGCGGGAGGGCCCAAAAACATTCAGTACTTC. Its protein product is CASSLDLAGGPKNIQYF.

The V and J genes are TRBV15 and TRBJ2-6, with D perhaps TRBD1 (6 bases). Trimming removed 5 bases at V and 5 bases at J, with 16 bases between. The CDR3 covers 16 residues. CDR1 LNHNV and CDR2 YYDKDF come from the germline V gene (reference sequence). Here the CDR3 reads CATSGPDRLRANVLTF. Here the CDR3 DNA reads TGTGCCACCAGCGGTCCCGACAGGCTACGGGCCAACGTCCTGACTTTC.

V and J are TRBV7-9 and TRBJ2-4; unclear D gene. This CDR3 is built from 17 residues. Trimming shortened V by 2 bases and J by 4 bases, and 18 bases separated the two germline ends. From germline, CDR1 is SEHNR and CDR2 FQNEAQ (reference sequence). CDR3 loop: CASSLFWARAPKNIQYF. CDR3 coding DNA: TGTGCCAGCAGCTTATTCTGGGCCAGAGCCCCAAAAAACATTCAGTACTTC.

The chain combines TRBV20-1 with TRBJ2-1; 13 nucleotides match TRBD2. J gave up 13 bases and V 6 bases, and 12 bases lay outside the gene matches. The CDR3 runs 14 residues. From germline, CDR1 is DFQATT and CDR2 SNEGSKA (reference sequence). CDR3: CSANKRTSGRPQFF. The DNA of the CDR3 is TGCAGTGCCAATAAGAGGACTAGCGGGAGACCTCAGTTCTTC.

Only a few counts were recorded for this clonotype. The V gene is TRBV4-1, the J gene TRBJ2-7; 11 bases are a match to TRBD2. The J segment lost 2 bases and the V segment lost 1 base, leaving 4 bases of the junction unmatched. The germline gives CDR1 MGHRA, CDR2 YSYEKL. CDR3 size: 16 residues. The CDR3 bases are TGCGCCAGCAGCCAAGCGGGGACTAGCGGTCCCTACGAGCAGTACTTC. It translates to CASSQAGTSGPYEQYF.

This clonotype occurred a few times. J is TRBJ1-1 and V is TRBV7-6; D perhaps matches TRBD1 (6 bases). V was pared by 10 bases and J by 1 base, with 16 bases between. This CDR3 is built from 14 residues. Germline-derived CDR1 and CDR2 are SGHVS and FNYEAQ. CDR3 region: CATTRRGQNTEAFF. The CDR3 region has the DNA TGTGCCACGACCCGACGGGGACAGAACACTGAAGCTTTCTTT.

This clonotype turned up a few times. This chain uses TRBV27 with TRBJ2-7; weak D call: TRBD2 (6 bases). The CDR3 is 13 residues long. CDR1 and CDR2 from the germline V gene are MNHEY and SMNVEV (reference sequence). V was pared by 6 bases and J by 3 bases, with 12 bases between. The CDR3 here is CASRPTRNYEQYF. The CDR3 coding sequence is TGTGCCAGCAGGCCGACTAGAAACTACGAGCAGTACTTC.

This clonotype was seen a few times. V is TRBV7-9 and J is TRBJ2-1; maybe TRBD1 (5 bases). The CDR3 consists of 14 residues. With 5 bases removed from V and 5 bases from J, the gap between germline ends came to 13 bases. Germline CDR1 is SEHNR and CDR2 is FQNEAQ (reference sequence). The CDR3 DNA is TGTGCCAGCAGCGACTTCAGGACAAACAATGAGCAGTTCTTC. Translating it yields CASSDFRTNNEQFF.

This clonotype has at least ten counts. The chain carries TRBV12-3 or TRBV12-4 and TRBJ1-6; 8 positions match TRBD1. J was trimmed by 9 bases and V by 4 bases; bases with no gene match: 8. CDR3 length: 15 amino acids. CDR3 DNA: TGTGCCAGCAGTTACCGGACAGGGAGGATTTCACCCCTCCACTTT. It yields the protein CASSYRTGRISPLHF.

This clonotype turned up a few times. This chain links TRBV12-3 or TRBV12-4 with TRBJ2-1; TRBD2 might be the D (6 bases). Trimming removed 7 bases at V and 1 base at J, with 17 bases between. This CDR3 spans 16 amino acids. DNA of the CDR3: TGTGCCAGCAACGCGCGGGAATTAGTTTCCTACAATGAGCAGTTCTTC. Translated, it gives CASNARELVSYNEQFF.

This sequence joins TRBV7-3 and TRBJ2-1; the D gene is possibly TRBD1 (6 bases). The CDR3 consists of 14 residues. CDR1 and CDR2 from the germline V gene are SGHTA and FQGTGA. Trimming took 0 bases from V and 8 from J, leaving 11 bases between them. The chain's CDR3 is CASSLTTGNDEQFF. For the CDR3, the DNA is TGTGCCAGCAGCTTAACCACAGGGAACGATGAGCAGTTCTTC.

This clonotype came up a few times. V usage is TRBV20-1 and J usage is TRBJ2-1; TRBD2 matches 7 bases. Per germline, CDR1 DFQATT and CDR2 SNEGSKA (reference sequence). V gave up 4 bases and J gave up 1 base; unmatched junction bases: 7. CDR3 length equals 15 residues. CDR3 sequence (DNA): TGCAGTGCTATAAGGACTAGTGGGTCCTACAATGAGCAGTTCTTC. The encoded protein is CSAIRTSGSYNEQFF.

This CDR3 reads CASSHSPSLYGYTF. CDR3 nucleotide sequence: TGCGCCAGCAGCCACTCCCCATCCCTATATGGCTACACCTTC. The rearrangement links TRBV4-3 to TRBJ1-2, with D unresolved. Germline-derived CDR1 and CDR2 are LGHNA and YSLEER. The CDR3 has 14 amino acids. Trimming cost V 3 bases and J 5 bases, with 13 bases left between them.